Each of the 15 T cell receptor beta chains below was sequenced from the same sample in a study of blood T cell repertoires in COVID-19. TCRdb keeps only in-frame clones here, not all; method: immunoSEQ multiplex PCR. The table records 200,000 to 250,000 clones, over 80% of them present only once. Sequencing was carried out using peripheral blood. These receptors all come from a human donor in a cohort sampled during active COVID-19.

The chain recombines TRBV25-1 with TRBJ1-2; the D gene is possibly TRBD1 (6 bases). CDR1 is MGHDK and CDR2 is SYGVNS in the germline V gene. V was clipped by 4 bases and J by 5 bases, with 11 bases between them. The CDR3 runs 13 residues. The CDR3 DNA is TGTGCCAGCAGTGTCGGAACAGGGTATGGCTACACCTTC. The encoded protein is CASSVGTGYGYTF.

This clone was counted only a few times. This CDR3 is also generated by other DNA sequences in the sample. This chain connects TRBV4-1 to TRBJ2-3; D is ambiguous. The V end lost 4 bases, the J end lost 6 bases, and 5 bases lay between the germline ends. Germline assignment: CDR1 MGHRA and CDR2 YSYEKL. This CDR3 is built from 11 residues. CDR3 residues: CASSRRDTQYF. CDR3 DNA sequence: TGCGCCAGCAGCCGGCGGGATACGCAGTATTTT.

The V call is TRBV28, the J call TRBJ2-1; D may be TRBD1 (6 bases). Trimming took 5 bases from V and 5 from J, leaving 16 bases between them. This CDR3 has 15 residues. Germline V gene data show CDR1 as MDHEN and CDR2 as SYDVKM. In nucleotides, the CDR3 is TGTGCCAGCAGTGCCTTCTCCAGGGGAAACAATGAGCAGTTCTTC. Its protein is CASSAFSRGNNEQFF.

CDR3 DNA sequence: TGCGCCAGCAGCGGGCCGGGACAGGGCTACTACGAGCAGTACTTC. Protein: CASSGPGQGYYEQYF. The gene calls are TRBV5-1 and TRBJ2-7; 9 positions agree with TRBD1. From germline, CDR1 is SGHRS and CDR2 YFSETQ. The CDR3 is 15 amino acids. V shed 4 bases and J 3 bases; nucleotides not matched to a gene: 8.

The chain has TRBV6-2 or TRBV6-3 and TRBJ2-1; 9 bases fit TRBD2. The CDR3 is 15 residues long. Germline CDR1 reads MNHEY; CDR2 reads SVGEGT. The trim removed 5 bases at V and 3 bases at J, leaving 5 bases unmatched. The CDR3 DNA reads TGTGCCAGCAGTCCCAGCGGGAGGCTCTACAATGAGCAGTTCTTC. It yields the protein CASSPSGRLYNEQFF.

This clone was detected a few times. The J gene is TRBJ2-2, the V gene TRBV6-4; D unclear. Germline V CDR1 and CDR2: MRHNA, SNTAGT. This CDR3 spans 17 amino acids. V was clipped by 7 bases and J by 1 base, with 19 bases between them. CDR3 sequence reads: CASKAFGFVQNTGELFF. The CDR3 coding sequence is TGTGCCAGCAAGGCGTTCGGGTTCGTCCAGAACACCGGGGAGCTGTTTTTT.

The rearrangement joins TRBV6-2 or TRBV6-3 to TRBJ2-4, with 9 bases identical to TRBD1. Unmatched junction bases numbered 0, after V lost 2 bases and J lost 4 bases. The germline V gene has CDR1 MNHEY and CDR2 SVGEGT. CDR3 length: 14 residues. The CDR3 DNA reads as TGTGCCAGCAGTTACGGGACAGGGAAAAACATTCAGTACTTC. It yields the protein CASSYGTGKNIQYF.

This clone was counted many times. The J gene is TRBJ2-2, the V gene TRBV30, with D possibly being TRBD2 (6 bases). This CDR3 spans 15 amino acids. V was cut by 7 bases and J by 4 bases, with 19 bases left in between. Germline V gene data show CDR1 as GTSNPN and CDR2 as SVGIG (reference sequence). The CDR3: CAFPPPGALTGELFF. CDR3 sequence (DNA): TGTGCCTTTCCCCCCCCGGGAGCTCTCACCGGGGAGCTGTTTTTT.

This clone was seen only a few times. This sequence joins TRBV20-1 and TRBJ2-7, with D perhaps TRBD2 (6 bases). CDR3 length: 13 residues. CDR1 is DFQATT and CDR2 is SNEGSKA in the germline V gene (reference sequence). The V and J ends lost 3 bases and 4 bases respectively, with 13 bases between them. The chain's CDR3 is CSASVAGRYEQYF. CDR3 nucleotides: TGCAGTGCTAGTGTCGCGGGACGGTACGAGCAGTACTTC.

J is TRBJ1-2 and V is TRBV3-1 (or the pseudogene TRBV3-2); weak D call: TRBD1 (5 bases). The CDR3 has 15 amino acids. V was clipped by 3 bases and J by 8 bases, with 19 bases between them. Germline CDR1 is LGHDT and CDR2 is YNNKEL (reference sequence). The CDR3 DNA sequence: TGTGCCAGCAGCCAGGGAGGGGACGGGTCCGGGGGCTACACCTTC. Its translation: CASSQGGDGSGGYTF.

This chain joins TRBV5-1 and TRBJ1-1; D ambiguous. Germline CDR1 is SGHRS and CDR2 is YFSETQ. V gave up 4 bases and J gave up 5 bases, with 18 bases separating them. This CDR3 spans 15 amino acids. Written as DNA, the CDR3 is TGCGCCAGCAGCCCCACGAGGGTGAGAACAACTGAAGCTTTCTTT. Translated, it gives CASSPTRVRTTEAFF.

The chain uses TRBV27 and TRBJ1-5; D gene unclear. The CDR3 is 14 amino acids. The germline V gene encodes CDR1 MNHEY and CDR2 SMNVEV (reference sequence). Trimming took off 6 bases at V and 1 base at J, with 10 bases between the two ends. This CDR3 reads CASSPGGSNQPQHF. The CDR3 DNA sequence: TGTGCCAGCAGCCCGGGAGGAAGCAATCAGCCCCAGCATTTT.

V gene TRBV7-9 combines with J gene TRBJ1-1, with D tentatively TRBD1 (5 bases). Germline-derived CDR1 and CDR2 are SEHNR and FQNEAQ (reference sequence). CDR3 length equals 16 residues. V was pared by 4 bases and J by 1 base, with 16 bases between. CDR3 sequence: CASSSKMGLQNTEAFF. CDR3 in DNA: TGTGCCAGCAGCTCTAAAATGGGGCTTCAGAACACTGAAGCTTTCTTT.

This rearrangement joins TRBV27 to TRBJ2-5; 10 bases agree with TRBD2. CDR1 MNHEY and CDR2 SMNVEV come from the germline V gene (reference sequence). This CDR3 is 16 amino acids long. V shed 5 bases and J 0 bases; nucleotides not matched to a gene: 6. CDR3 amino acids: CASSPSGSNYQETQYF. CDR3 bases: TGTGCCAGCAGTCCTAGCGGGAGTAACTACCAAGAGACCCAGTACTTC.

The rearrangement joins TRBV7-2 to TRBJ1-5; D gene uncertain. V was trimmed by 2 bases and J by 6 bases, leaving 5 bases between them. The CDR3 length is 12 residues. Per the germline V gene, CDR1 is SGHTA and CDR2 is FQGNSA. CDR3 sequence reads: CASSLSSQPQHF. The CDR3 nucleotides read TGTGCCAGCAGCTTATCGAGTCAGCCCCAGCATTTT.